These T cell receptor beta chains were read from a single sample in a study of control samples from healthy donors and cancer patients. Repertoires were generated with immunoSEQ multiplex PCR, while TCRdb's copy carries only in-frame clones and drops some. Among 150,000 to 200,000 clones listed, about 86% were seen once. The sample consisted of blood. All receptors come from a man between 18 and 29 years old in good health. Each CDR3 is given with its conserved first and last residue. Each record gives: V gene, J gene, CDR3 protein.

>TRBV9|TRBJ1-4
CASSPGSGIATNEKLFF
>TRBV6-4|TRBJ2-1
CASSGLAGGNEQFF
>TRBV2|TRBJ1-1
CASSEAQRGPEAFF
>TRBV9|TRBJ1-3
CASSPTTGGAGIGNTIYF
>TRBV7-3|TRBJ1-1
CASSPNQDDTEAFF
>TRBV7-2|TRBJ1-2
CASAAPQGGYTF
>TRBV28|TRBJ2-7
CASRPTWNYEQYF
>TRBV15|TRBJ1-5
CATSRSGTGGYQPQHF
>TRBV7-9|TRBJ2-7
CASSPASGGKYEQYF
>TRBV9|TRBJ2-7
CASSTGTGVAYEQYF
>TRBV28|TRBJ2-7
CASSSLLTLVGGPLSYEQYF
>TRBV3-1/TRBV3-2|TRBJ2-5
CASSLGETQYF
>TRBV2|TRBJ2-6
CASSERVRAGANVLTF
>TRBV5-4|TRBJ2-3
CASSPPEADTQYF
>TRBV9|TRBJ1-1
CASSPRANTEAFF
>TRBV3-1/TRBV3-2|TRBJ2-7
CASSQRGVYSYEQYF
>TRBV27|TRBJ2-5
CASSLYGQETQYF
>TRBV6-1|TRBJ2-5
CASSERSGGKETQYF
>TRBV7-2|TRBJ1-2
CASSLDRGNYGYTF
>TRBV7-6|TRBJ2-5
CASSSLRTGGKTQYF
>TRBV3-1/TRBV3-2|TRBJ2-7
CASSQDEGTYEQYF
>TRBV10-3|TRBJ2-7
CAISDSDRDEQYF
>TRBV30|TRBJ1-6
CAFLQSSYNSPLHF
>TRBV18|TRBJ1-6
CASSPREGSGSPLHF
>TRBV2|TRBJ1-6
CASSEGWINNSPLHF
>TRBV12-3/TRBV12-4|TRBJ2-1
CASSSRLDHEQFF
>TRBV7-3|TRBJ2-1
CASSPGGDEQFF
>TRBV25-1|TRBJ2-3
CASRGWTGVRTDTQYF
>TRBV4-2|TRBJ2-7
CASSRLPGELNYEQYF
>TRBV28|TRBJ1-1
CASSPGGGDTEAFF
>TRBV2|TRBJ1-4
CASSEKLTAPFTNEKLFF
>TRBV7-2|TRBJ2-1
CASSLHERGEQFF
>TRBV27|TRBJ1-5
CASSFDREHQPQHF
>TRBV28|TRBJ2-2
CASRADSTGELFF
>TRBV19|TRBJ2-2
CASSMGTANTGELFF
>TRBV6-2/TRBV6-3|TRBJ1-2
CASSYERPYGYTF
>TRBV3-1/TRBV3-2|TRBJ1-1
CASSRDQGNTEAFF
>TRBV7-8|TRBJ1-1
CASSGRGEGRRNTEAFF
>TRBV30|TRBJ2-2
CAWSDKPGELFF
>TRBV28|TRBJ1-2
CASSNNNNYGYTF
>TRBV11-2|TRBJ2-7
CASSSPGLNSYEQYF
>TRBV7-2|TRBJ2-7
CASSLGRTGKYF
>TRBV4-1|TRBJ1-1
CASKLRDRNTEAFF
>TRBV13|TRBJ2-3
CASSRRGTGRDTQYF
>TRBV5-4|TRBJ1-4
CASSSGGGDEKLFF
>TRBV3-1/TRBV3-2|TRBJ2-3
CASSRPSGGADTQYF
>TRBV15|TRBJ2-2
CATSREGGANTGELFF
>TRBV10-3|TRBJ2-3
CAISEPRTGRSTDTQYF
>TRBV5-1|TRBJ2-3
CASSPGPTGTSTDTQYF
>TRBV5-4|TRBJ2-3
CASSLSLSGDTQYF
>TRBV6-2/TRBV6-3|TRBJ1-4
CASSQLEGTTNEKLFF
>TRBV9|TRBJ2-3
CASSVGGGPADTQYF
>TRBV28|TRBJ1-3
CASSTYGTGNSGNTIYF
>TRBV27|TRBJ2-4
CASSPPGGGKNIQYF
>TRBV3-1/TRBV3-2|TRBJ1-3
CASSQDSVSGNTIYF
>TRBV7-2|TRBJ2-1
CASSTTSGDPYNEQFF
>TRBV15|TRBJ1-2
CATSIDRVSNYGYTF
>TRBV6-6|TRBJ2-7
CASRRPDRGSYEQYF
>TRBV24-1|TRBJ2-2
CATRQTGGDGELFF